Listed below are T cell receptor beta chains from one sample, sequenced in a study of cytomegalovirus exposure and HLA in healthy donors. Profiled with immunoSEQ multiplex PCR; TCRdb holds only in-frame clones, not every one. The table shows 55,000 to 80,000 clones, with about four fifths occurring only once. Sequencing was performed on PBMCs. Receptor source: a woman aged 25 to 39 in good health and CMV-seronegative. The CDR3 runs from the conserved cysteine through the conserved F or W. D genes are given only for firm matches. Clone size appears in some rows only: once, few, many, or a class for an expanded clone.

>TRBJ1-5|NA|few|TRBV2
TGTGCCAGCAGGGGGGCCGGGACATTGAATCAGCCCCAGCATTTT
CASRGAGTLNQPQHF
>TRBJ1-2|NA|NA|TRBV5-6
TGTGCCAGCAGCCCATGGGTCAGGGGAGAGTATGGCTACACCTTC
CASSPWVRGEYGYTF
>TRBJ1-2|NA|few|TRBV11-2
TGTGCCAGCAGCCTCGGGACACTACAAAAGGGCTATGGCTACACCTTC
CASSLGTLQKGYGYTF
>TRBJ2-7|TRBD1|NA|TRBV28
TGTGCCAGCAGTTCTATTCGACAGGGACCGTCCTACGAGCAGTACTTC
CASSSIRQGPSYEQYF
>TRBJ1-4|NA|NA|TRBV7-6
TGTGCCAGCAGCTTACTTTCTGAGGTTCCAGCAACTAATGAAAAACTGTTTTTT
CASSLLSEVPATNEKLFF
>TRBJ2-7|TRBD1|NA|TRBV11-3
TGTGCCAGCAGTTCAACCGGGACAGTCGGGGTAGAGCAGTACTTC
CASSSTGTVGVEQYF
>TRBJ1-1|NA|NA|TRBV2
TGTGCCAGCATTCGGGGTACGGGGAACACTGAAGCTTTCTTT
CASIRGTGNTEAFF
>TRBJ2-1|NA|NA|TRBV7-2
TGTGCCAGCAGCTTCTCAGGGAACAATGAGCAGTTCTTC
CASSFSGNNEQFF
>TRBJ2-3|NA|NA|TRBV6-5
TGTGCCAGCAATCTGGGGGGGCACACAGATACGCAGTATTTT
CASNLGGHTDTQYF
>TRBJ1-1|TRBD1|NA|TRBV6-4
TGTGCCAGCAGCCCGGCGGGACAGAGTGAAGCTTTCTTT
CASSPAGQSEAFF
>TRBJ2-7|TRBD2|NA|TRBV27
TGTGCCAGCAAAGTATTAGCGGGGGGCGAGCAGTACTTC
CASKVLAGGEQYF
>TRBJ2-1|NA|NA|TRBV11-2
TGTGCCAGCCGGCGACTAGATTACAATGAGCAGTTCTTC
CASRRLDYNEQFF
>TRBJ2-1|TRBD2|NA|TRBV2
TGTGCCAGCAGCGGGGGACTAGGGGGTGAGCAGTTCTTC
CASSGGLGGEQFF
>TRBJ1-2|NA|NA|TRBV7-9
TGTGCCAGCAGCTTATGGGGGGGAGGTAACTATGGCTACACCTTC
CASSLWGGGNYGYTF
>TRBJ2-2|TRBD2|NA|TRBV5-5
TGTGCCAGCAGCTCCGGACTAGCGGGGGAAGAGAACACCGGGGAGCTGTTTTTT
CASSSGLAGEENTGELFF
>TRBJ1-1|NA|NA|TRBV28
TGTGCCAGCAGTATCGTCTCTGAAGCTTTCTTT
CASSIVSEAFF
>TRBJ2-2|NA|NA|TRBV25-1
TGTGCCAGCAGTGAGAGGGATTCCGGGGAGCTGTTTTTT
CASSERDSGELFF